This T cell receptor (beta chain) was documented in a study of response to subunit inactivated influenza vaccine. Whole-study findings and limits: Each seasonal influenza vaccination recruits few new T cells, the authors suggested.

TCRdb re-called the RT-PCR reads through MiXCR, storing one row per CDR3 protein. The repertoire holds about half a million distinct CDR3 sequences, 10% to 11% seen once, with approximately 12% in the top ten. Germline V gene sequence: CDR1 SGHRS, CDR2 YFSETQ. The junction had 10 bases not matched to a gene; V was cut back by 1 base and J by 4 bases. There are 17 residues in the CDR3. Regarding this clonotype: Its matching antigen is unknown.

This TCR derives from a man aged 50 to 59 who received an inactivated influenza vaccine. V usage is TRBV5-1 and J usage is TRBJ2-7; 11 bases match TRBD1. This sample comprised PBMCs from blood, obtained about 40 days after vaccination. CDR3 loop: CASSLFRTGGVNYEQYF. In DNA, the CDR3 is TGCGCCAGCAGCTTGTTTCGGACAGGGGGCGTAAATTACGAGCAGTACTTC.